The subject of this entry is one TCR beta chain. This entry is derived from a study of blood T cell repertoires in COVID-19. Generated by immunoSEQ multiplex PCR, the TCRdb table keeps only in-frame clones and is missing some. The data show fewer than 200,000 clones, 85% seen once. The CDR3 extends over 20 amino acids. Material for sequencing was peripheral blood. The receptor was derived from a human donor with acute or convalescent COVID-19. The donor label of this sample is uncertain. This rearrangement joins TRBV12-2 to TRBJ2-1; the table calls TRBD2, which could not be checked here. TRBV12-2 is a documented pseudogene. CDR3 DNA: TGTGCAAGTCGCTTAGGGGGGCTAGCGGGGTTTTCGAGCTCCTACAATGAGCAGTTCTTC. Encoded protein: CASRLGGLAGFSSSYNEQFF.